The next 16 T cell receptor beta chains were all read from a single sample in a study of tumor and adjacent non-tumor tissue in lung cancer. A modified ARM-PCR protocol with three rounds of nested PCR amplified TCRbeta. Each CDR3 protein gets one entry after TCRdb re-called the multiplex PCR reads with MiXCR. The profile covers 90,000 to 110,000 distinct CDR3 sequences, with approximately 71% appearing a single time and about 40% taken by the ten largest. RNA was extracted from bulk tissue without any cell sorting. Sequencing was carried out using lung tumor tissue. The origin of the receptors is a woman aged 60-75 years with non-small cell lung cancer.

CDR3 DNA: TGTGCCAGCAGTGAGGCTATAGCGGGGGGCCCTTTCTGGTACTTC. The encoded protein is CASSEAIAGGPFWYF. This sequence joins TRBV6-1 and TRBJ2-5, with 10 nucleotides matching TRBD2. This CDR3 is built from 15 residues. Germline CDR1 and CDR2: MNHNS and SASEGT. V was pared by 3 bases and J by 13 bases, with 14 bases of the junction left unmatched.

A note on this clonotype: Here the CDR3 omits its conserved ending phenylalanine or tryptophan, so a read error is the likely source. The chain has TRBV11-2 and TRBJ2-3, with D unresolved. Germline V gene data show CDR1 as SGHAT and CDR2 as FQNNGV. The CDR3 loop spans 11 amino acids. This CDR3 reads CNSSLTDTQYI. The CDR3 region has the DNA TGCAACAGCAGCTTAACAGATACGCAGTATATT.

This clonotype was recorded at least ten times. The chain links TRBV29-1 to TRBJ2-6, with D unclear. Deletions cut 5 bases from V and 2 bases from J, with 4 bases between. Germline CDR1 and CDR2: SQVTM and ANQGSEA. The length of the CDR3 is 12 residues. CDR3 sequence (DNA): TGCAGCGTTCAGACTGGGGCCAACGTCCTGACTTTC. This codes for CSVQTGANVLTF.

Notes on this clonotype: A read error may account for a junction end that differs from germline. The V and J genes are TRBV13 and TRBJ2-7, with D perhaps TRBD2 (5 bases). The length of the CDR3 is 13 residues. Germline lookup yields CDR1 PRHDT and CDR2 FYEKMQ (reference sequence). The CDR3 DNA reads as TGTGCCAACAGCTCCGTGAGGGCCTATGAGCAGTACTTC. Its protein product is CANSSVRAYEQYF.

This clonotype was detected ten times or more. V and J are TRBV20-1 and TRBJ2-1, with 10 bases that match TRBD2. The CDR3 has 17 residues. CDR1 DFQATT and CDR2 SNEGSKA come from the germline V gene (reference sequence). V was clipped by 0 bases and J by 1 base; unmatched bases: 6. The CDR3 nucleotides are TGCAGTGCTAGAGACAGCGGGAGGGCCCGTTCCTACAATGAGCAGTTCTTC. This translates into CSARDSGRARSYNEQFF.

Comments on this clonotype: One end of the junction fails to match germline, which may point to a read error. The CDR3 sequence is CARSSPAGDLDNEQFF. Here the CDR3 DNA reads TGTGCCAGAAGCTCTCCTGCCGGGGACTTAGACAATGAGCAGTTCTTC. The V gene is TRBV11-1, the J gene TRBJ2-1, with D possibly TRBD2 on 6 matching bases. CDR3 length equals 16 residues. CDR1 and CDR2 from the germline V gene are SGHAT and FQDESV (reference sequence).

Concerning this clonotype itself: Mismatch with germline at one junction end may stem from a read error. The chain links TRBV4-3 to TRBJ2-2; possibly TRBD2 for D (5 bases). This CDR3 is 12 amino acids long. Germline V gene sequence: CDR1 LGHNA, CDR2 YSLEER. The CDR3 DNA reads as TGCGCCAGGAGCCAGTTCACCGGGGAGCCGTTTTTT. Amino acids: CARSQFTGEPFF.

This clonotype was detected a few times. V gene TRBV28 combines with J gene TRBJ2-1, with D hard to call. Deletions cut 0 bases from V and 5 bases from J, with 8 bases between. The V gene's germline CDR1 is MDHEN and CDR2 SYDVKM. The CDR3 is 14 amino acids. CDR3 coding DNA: TGTGCCAGCAGTTTATGGTCCCGGGACAATGAGCAGTTCTTC. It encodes CASSLWSRDNEQFF.

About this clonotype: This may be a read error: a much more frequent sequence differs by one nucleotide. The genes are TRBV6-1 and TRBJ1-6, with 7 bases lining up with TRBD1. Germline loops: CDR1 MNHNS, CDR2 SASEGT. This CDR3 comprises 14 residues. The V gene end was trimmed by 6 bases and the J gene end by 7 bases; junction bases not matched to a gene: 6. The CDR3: CASRGDSGNSPLHF. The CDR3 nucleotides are TGTGCCAGCAGGGGGGACAGCGGCAATTCACCCCTCCACTTT.

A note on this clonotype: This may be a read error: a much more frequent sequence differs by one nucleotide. In nucleotides, the CDR3 is TGTGCCAGCAGAGGACTAGCGGTGGTGTGGGGGACCCAGTACTTC. This translates into CASRGLAVVWGTQYF. The chain recombines TRBV6-5 with TRBJ2-5; 10 bases agree with TRBD2. The CDR3 spans 15 residues. Germline lookup yields CDR1 MNHEY and CDR2 SVGAGI. With 6 bases clipped from V and 7 bases from J, the junction kept 11 bases outside the gene matches.

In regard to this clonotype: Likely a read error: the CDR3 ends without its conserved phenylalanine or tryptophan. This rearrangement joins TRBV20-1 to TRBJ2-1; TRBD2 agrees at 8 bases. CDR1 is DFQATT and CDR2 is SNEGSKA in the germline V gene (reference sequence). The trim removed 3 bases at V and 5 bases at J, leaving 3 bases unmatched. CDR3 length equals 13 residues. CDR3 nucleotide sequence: TGCAGTGCTAGCGGACTAGCAGACAATGAGCAGTTCTAC. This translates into CSASGLADNEQFY.

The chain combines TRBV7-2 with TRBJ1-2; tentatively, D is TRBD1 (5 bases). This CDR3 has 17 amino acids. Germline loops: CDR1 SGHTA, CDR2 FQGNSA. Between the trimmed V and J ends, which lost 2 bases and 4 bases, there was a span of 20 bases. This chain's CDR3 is CASSLSPFRQPRYGYTF. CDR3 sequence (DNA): TGTGCCAGCAGCTTATCCCCATTCCGACAGCCCCGCTATGGCTACACCTTC.

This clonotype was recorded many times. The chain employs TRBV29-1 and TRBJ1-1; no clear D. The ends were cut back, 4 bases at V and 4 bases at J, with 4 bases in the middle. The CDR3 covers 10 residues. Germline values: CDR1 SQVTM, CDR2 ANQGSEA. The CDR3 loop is CSVVITEAFF. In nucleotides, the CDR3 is TGCAGCGTTGTAATCACTGAAGCTTTCTTT.

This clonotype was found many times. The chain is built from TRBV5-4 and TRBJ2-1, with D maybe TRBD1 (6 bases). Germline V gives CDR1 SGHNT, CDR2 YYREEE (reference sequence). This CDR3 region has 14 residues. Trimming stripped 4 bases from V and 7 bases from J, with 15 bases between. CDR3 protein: CASSLSQGKNEQFF. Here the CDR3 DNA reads TGTGCCAGCAGCCTTTCACAGGGCAAAAATGAGCAGTTCTTC.

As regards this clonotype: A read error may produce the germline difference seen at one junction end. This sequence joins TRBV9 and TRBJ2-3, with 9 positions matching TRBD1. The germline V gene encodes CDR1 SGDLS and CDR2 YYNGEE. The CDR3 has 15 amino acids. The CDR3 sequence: CASSPRGTGTDTHYF. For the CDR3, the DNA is TGTGCCAGCAGCCCCCGCGGGACAGGGACAGATACGCATTATTTT.

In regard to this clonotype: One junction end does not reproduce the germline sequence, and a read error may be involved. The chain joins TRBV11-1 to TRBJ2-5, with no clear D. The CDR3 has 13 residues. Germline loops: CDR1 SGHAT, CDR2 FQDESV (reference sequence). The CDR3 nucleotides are TGTACCAGCAGTTTAATCCAGTCGGAGACCCAGTACTTC. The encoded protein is CTSSLIQSETQYF.